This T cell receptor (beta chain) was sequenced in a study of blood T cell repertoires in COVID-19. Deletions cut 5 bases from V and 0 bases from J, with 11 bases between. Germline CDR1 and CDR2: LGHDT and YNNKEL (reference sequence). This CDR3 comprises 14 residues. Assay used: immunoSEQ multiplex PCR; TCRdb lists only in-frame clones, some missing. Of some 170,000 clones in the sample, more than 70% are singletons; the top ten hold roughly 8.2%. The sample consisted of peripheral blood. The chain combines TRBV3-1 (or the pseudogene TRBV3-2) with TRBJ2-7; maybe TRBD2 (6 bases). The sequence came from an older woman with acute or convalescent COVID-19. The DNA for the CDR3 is TGTGCCAGCAGCAGGGACTCCGTCTCCTACGAGCAGTACTTC. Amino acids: CASSRDSVSYEQYF.